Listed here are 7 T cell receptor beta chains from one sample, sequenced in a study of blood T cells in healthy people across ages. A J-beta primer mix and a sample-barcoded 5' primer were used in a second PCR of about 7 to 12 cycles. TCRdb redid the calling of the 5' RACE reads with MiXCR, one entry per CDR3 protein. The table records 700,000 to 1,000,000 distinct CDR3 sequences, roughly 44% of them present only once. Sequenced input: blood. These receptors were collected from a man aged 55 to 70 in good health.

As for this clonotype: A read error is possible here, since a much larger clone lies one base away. DNA of the CDR3: TGCGCCAGCAGCTGGGAGGGACCGGCTAACTATGGCTACACCTTC. Translation gives CASSWEGPANYGYTF. This rearrangement joins TRBV5-1 to TRBJ1-2; TRBD1 might be the D (5 bases). Germline-derived CDR1 and CDR2 are SGHRS and YFSETQ. Trimming cost V 3 bases and J 0 bases, with 12 bases left between them. CDR3 length: 15 amino acids.

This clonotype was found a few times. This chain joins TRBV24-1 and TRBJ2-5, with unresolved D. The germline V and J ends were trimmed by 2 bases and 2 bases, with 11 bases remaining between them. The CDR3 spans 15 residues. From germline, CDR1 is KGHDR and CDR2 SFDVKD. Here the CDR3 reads CATSDSTAIQETQYF. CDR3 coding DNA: TGTGCCACCAGTGATTCAACAGCTATACAAGAGACCCAGTACTTC.

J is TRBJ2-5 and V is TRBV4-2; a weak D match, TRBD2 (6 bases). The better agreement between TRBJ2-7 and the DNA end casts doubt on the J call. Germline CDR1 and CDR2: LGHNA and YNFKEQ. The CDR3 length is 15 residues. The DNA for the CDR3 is TGTGCCAGCAGCCAAGCTTATGGGGAGGCGAGCGAGCAGTACTTC. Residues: CASSQAYGEASEQYF.

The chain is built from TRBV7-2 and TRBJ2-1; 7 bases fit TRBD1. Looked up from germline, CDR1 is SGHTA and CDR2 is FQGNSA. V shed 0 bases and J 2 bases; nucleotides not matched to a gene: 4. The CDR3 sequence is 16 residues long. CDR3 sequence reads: CASSLALGTAYNEQFF. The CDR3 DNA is TGTGCCAGCAGCTTAGCGCTAGGGACAGCCTACAATGAGCAGTTCTTC. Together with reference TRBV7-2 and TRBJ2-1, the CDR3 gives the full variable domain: GAGVSQSPSNKVTEKGKDVELRCDPISGHTALYWYRQSLGQGLEFLIYFQGNSAPDKSGLPSDRFSAERTGGSVSTLTIQRTQQEDSAVYLCASSLALGTAYNEQFFGPGTRLTVL.

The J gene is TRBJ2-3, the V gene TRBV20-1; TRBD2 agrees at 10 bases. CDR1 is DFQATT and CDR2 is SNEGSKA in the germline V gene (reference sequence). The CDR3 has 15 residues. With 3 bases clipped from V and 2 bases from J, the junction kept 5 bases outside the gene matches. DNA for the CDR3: TGCAGTGCTAGGGATAGCGGGGGGTTCACAGATACGCAGTATTTT. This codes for CSARDSGGFTDTQYF.

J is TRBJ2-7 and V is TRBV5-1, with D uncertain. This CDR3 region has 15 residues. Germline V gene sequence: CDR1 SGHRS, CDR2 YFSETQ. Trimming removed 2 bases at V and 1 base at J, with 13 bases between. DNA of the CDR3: TGCGCCAGCAGCTTAAGGGCTGTTTCGTCCTACGAGCAGTACTTC. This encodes CASSLRAVSSYEQYF.

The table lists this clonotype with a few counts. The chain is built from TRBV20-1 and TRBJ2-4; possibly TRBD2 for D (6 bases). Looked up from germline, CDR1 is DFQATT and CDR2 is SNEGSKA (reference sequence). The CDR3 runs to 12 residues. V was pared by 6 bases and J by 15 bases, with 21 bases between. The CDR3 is CSAESTPTGRYF. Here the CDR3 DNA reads TGCAGTGCGGAGAGTACCCCGACCGGGAGGTACTTC.